These 31 T cell receptor beta chains were sequenced from one sample in a study of blood T cell repertoires in COVID-19. Clones were read by immunoSEQ multiplex PCR, and TCRdb kept only the in-frame ones, dropping some. The table has under 150,000 clones, 90% seen once; the top ten hold approximately 4.6%. Sequencing was carried out using peripheral blood. The receptors come from a man aged 55-75 years with COVID-19, enrolled during active disease.

This chain uses TRBV6-1 with TRBJ1-5; D unclear. Trimming cost V 5 bases and J 7 bases, with 12 bases left between them. This CDR3 is 13 amino acids long. The germline V gene has CDR1 MNHNS and CDR2 SASEGT. CDR3 nucleotide sequence: TGTGCCAGCAGTTTAGCCAGTTACCAGCCCCAGCATTTT. Residues: CASSLASYQPQHF.

The CDR3 coding sequence is TGTGCCAGCAGCGTTGGGACTAGCGGGAGTGCTGATGAGCAGTTCTTC. Its protein product is CASSVGTSGSADEQFF. V is TRBV9 and J is TRBJ2-1, with 14 bases lining up with TRBD2. CDR1 and CDR2 from the germline V gene are SGDLS and YYNGEE. The V and J ends lost 2 bases and 8 bases, in that order; junction bases with no gene match: 6. This CDR3 has 16 residues.

This clone was recorded only once. This chain links TRBV18 with TRBJ1-1; 7 bases are a match to TRBD1. CDR1 is KGHSH and CDR2 is LQKENI in the germline V gene. This CDR3 spans 14 amino acids. The V gene end was trimmed by 6 bases and the J gene end by 0 bases; junction bases not matched to a gene: 4. The CDR3: CASSLTGMNTEAFF. CDR3 bases: TGTGCCAGCTCGTTGACAGGGATGAACACTGAAGCTTTCTTT. The full variable domain, its missing parts supplied by reference TRBV18 and TRBJ1-1, is NAGVMQNPRHLVRRRGQEARLRCSPMKGHSHVYWYRQLPEEGLKFMVYLQKENIIDESGMPKERFSAEFPKEGPSILRIQQVVRGDSAAYFCASSLTGMNTEAFFGQGTRLTVV.

The V and J genes are TRBV5-1 and TRBJ1-1; TRBD1 agrees at 8 bases. The CDR3 is made up of 15 amino acids. With 4 bases clipped from V and 1 base from J, the junction kept 6 bases outside the gene matches. Germline CDR1 and CDR2: SGHRS and YFSETQ. This chain's CDR3 is CASSLQGAKNTEAFF. CDR3 nucleotide sequence: TGCGCCAGCAGCCTCCAGGGGGCCAAGAACACTGAAGCTTTCTTT.

V and J are TRBV7-8 and TRBJ1-2; a weak D match, TRBD1 (6 bases). CDR3 length: 17 amino acids. Trimming left V 0 bases short and J 2 bases short, with 16 bases between. Germline CDR1 and CDR2: SGHVS and FQNEAQ. CDR3 sequence reads: CASSLALWTDPNYGYTF. The CDR3 region has the DNA TGTGCCAGCAGCTTAGCGCTCTGGACAGATCCCAACTATGGCTACACCTTC. Looking up the rest from reference TRBV7-8 and TRBJ1-2 gives the full variable domain: GAGVSQSPRYKVAKRGQDVALRCDPISGHVSLFWYQQALGQGPEFLTYFQNEAQLDKSGLPSDRFFAERPEGSVSTLKIQRTQQEDSAVYLCASSLALWTDPNYGYTFGSGTRLTVV.

This chain links TRBV3-1 (or the pseudogene TRBV3-2) with TRBJ2-7; 11 bases fit TRBD2. Germline V lookup: CDR1 LGHDT, CDR2 YNNKEL (reference sequence). V lost 4 bases, J lost 2 bases, and 4 bases stayed unmatched. The CDR3 totals 15 residues. CDR3 sequence reads: CASSPLTSGAYEQYF. In nucleotides, the CDR3 is TGTGCCAGCAGCCCCTTGACTAGCGGGGCCTACGAGCAGTACTTC.

The rearrangement uses TRBV5-1 and TRBJ2-5; 11 bases map to TRBD1. The CDR3 consists of 17 residues. V was clipped by 4 bases and J by 3 bases; unmatched bases: 11. Germline CDR1 is SGHRS and CDR2 is YFSETQ. CDR3 sequence reads: CASSALPGQGGEETQYF. CDR3 bases: TGCGCCAGCAGCGCCCTCCCGGGACAGGGGGGGGAAGAGACCCAGTACTTC.

This rearrangement joins TRBV7-7 to TRBJ2-5; no clear D gene. This CDR3 is 14 amino acids long. Germline-derived CDR1 and CDR2 are SSHAT and FNYEAQ (reference sequence). V shed 1 base and J shed 5 bases, with 11 bases lying between them. The CDR3 DNA reads TGTGCCAGCAGCTTAGGCGGCCCGAGGGAGACCCAGTACTTC. It specifies CASSLGGPRETQYF.

This clone showed up just once. J is TRBJ2-3 and V is TRBV5-1, with 10 bases lining up with TRBD2. The ends lost 2 bases at V and 2 bases at J; junction bases unmatched: 2. The germline V gene encodes CDR1 SGHRS and CDR2 YFSETQ. The CDR3 length is 15 residues. The DNA of the CDR3 is TGCGCCAGCAGCTTAAGCGGGAGGGCCACAGATACGCAGTATTTT. Protein product: CASSLSGRATDTQYF.

V is TRBV6-1 and J is TRBJ2-3; 9 bases are shared with TRBD2. Trimming removed 3 bases from V and 3 bases from J; junction bases left unmatched: 7. The CDR3 length is 16 residues. The germline V gene has CDR1 MNHNS and CDR2 SASEGT. DNA for the CDR3: TGTGCCAGCAGTGACGGTCTAGCGGGATTTACAGATACGCAGTATTTT. Its translation is CASSDGLAGFTDTQYF.

The chain couples TRBV4-1 to TRBJ1-6; D is undetermined. V was cut by 0 bases and J by 6 bases, with 12 bases left in between. Germline V gene lookup returns CDR1 MGHRA and CDR2 YSYEKL. The CDR3 runs to 16 residues. The CDR3 nucleotides are TGCGCCAGCAGCCAAGATTTGGCGGCGGGTAATTCACCCCTCCACTTT. This codes for CASSQDLAAGNSPLHF.

As to this clone: The same CDR3 arises from other DNA sequences in this sample as well. The chain joins TRBV11-2 to TRBJ2-2, with 7 bases fitting TRBD2. The CDR3 is made up of 13 amino acids. Germline V gene data show CDR1 as SGHAT and CDR2 as FQNNGV. J gave up 4 bases and V 5 bases, and 1 base lay outside the gene matches. This CDR3 is CASSPSGTGELFF. In nucleotides, the CDR3 is TGTGCCAGCAGCCCTAGCGGCACCGGGGAGCTGTTTTTT.

V and J are TRBV3-1 (or the pseudogene TRBV3-2) and TRBJ1-2; the match to TRBD1 covers 8 bases. Germline V gene lookup returns CDR1 LGHDT and CDR2 YNNKEL (reference sequence). V dropped 4 bases and J dropped 3; count of bases not matched to a gene: 10. The CDR3 is 16 residues long. The CDR3 bases are TGTGCCAGCAGCCCCATTGGACAGGGTAGGGACTATGGCTACACCTTC. This gives the protein CASSPIGQGRDYGYTF.

This clone is medium-sized in the sample. This rearrangement joins TRBV10-3 to TRBJ2-7; 7 bases map to TRBD2. V shed 6 bases and J 0 bases; nucleotides not matched to a gene: 5. The CDR3 consists of 14 residues. Looked up from germline, CDR1 is ENHRY and CDR2 is SYGVKD. The CDR3 is CAIRSTSDSYEQYF. As DNA, the CDR3 is TGTGCCATCAGGAGCACTAGCGACTCCTACGAGCAGTACTTC.

This clone was found once. The rearrangement uses TRBV19 and TRBJ2-1; D possibly corresponds to TRBD1 (6 bases). CDR1 is LNHDA, CDR2 SQIVND, per germline (reference sequence). V was shortened by 5 bases and J by 8 bases, with 16 bases between the two germline ends. The CDR3 is 14 amino acids. This chain's CDR3 is CASSYRARFDEQFF. The CDR3 bases are TGTGCCAGTAGTTACAGGGCAAGGTTTGATGAGCAGTTCTTC.

J is TRBJ1-1 and V is TRBV7-9; no definite D call. The CDR3 extends over 14 amino acids. V shed 1 base and J shed 3 bases, with 9 bases lying between them. Per the germline V gene, CDR1 is SEHNR and CDR2 is FQNEAQ (reference sequence). CDR3 DNA sequence: TGTGCCAGCAGCTTAGTAGAACCCGACACTGAAGCTTTCTTT. Translation gives CASSLVEPDTEAFF.

The chain is built from TRBV10-3 and TRBJ1-4; 7 bases are shared with TRBD1. With V trimmed by 6 bases and J by 4 bases, 5 bases remained unmatched. Germline V gives CDR1 ENHRY, CDR2 SYGVKD. The CDR3 consists of 14 residues. In DNA form, the CDR3 reads TGTGCCATCAGCTCCGGGACAGATAATGAAAAACTGTTTTTT. Translating it yields CAISSGTDNEKLFF.

The CDR3 sequence: CASSRDRDNEKLFF. The CDR3 DNA reads as TGCGCCAGCAGCCGCGACAGGGATAATGAAAAACTGTTTTTT. The chain joins TRBV4-3 to TRBJ1-4, with 7 bases fitting TRBD1. The V gene's germline CDR1 is LGHNA and CDR2 YSLEER. The CDR3 is made up of 14 amino acids. The V and J ends lost 4 bases and 4 bases, in that order; junction bases with no gene match: 3.

The chain has TRBV5-4 and TRBJ2-1; D perhaps matches TRBD1 (6 bases). V shed 3 bases and J shed 6 bases, with 19 bases lying between them. Germline lookup yields CDR1 SGHNT and CDR2 YYREEE (reference sequence). The CDR3 runs to 16 residues. In nucleotides, the CDR3 is TGTGCCAGCAGCTCCACCGCCCGGGACACCAGCAATGAGCAGTTCTTC. Translated, it gives CASSSTARDTSNEQFF.

The chain recombines TRBV6-5 with TRBJ1-1; 7 bases map to TRBD1. CDR1 is MNHEY, CDR2 SVGAGI, per germline. Losses at the gene ends were 2 bases for V and 6 bases for J; bases not matched to a gene: 6. The CDR3 has 14 residues. DNA of the CDR3: TGTGCCAGCAGTTACGCCGGGACAGAGGCTGAAGCTTTCTTT. This translates into CASSYAGTEAEAFF.

The gene calls are TRBV19 and TRBJ1-1; 9 bases are shared with TRBD1. CDR1 and CDR2 (germline): LNHDA, SQIVND (reference sequence). This CDR3 spans 14 amino acids. With V trimmed by 3 bases and J by 8 bases, 7 bases remained unmatched. CDR3: CASSIKGQGVEAFF. CDR3 DNA: TGTGCCAGTAGTATTAAGGGACAGGGTGTCGAAGCTTTCTTT.

CDR3 bases: TGTGCCAGCAGTTACTCGGCGGGGGATCAGCCCCAGCATTTT. Translation gives CASSYSAGDQPQHF. This chain uses TRBV6-5 with TRBJ1-5, with D possibly being TRBD1 (5 bases). The germline V gene has CDR1 MNHEY and CDR2 SVGAGI. This CDR3 is 14 amino acids long. Trimming stripped 0 bases from V and 5 bases from J, with 8 bases between.

The chain is built from TRBV18 and TRBJ2-1; TRBD2 matches 8 bases. CDR3 length: 15 amino acids. Germline loops: CDR1 KGHSH, CDR2 LQKENI. The V gene end was trimmed by 2 bases and the J gene end by 5 bases; junction bases not matched to a gene: 5. CDR3 DNA: TGTGCCAGCTCACCATTGGCGGGAGGTAACAATGAGCAGTTCTTC. It is translated as CASSPLAGGNNEQFF.

This clone occurred once. The chain combines TRBV12-5 with TRBJ2-1, with TRBD2 matching 8 bases. The CDR3 covers 17 residues. The germline V gene has CDR1 LGHNT and CDR2 FRNRAP. The V and J ends lost 0 bases and 5 bases, in that order; junction bases with no gene match: 9. The CDR3 loop is CASGLVLQRESHNEQFF. CDR3 nucleotides: TGTGCTAGTGGTTTGGTACTCCAGCGGGAGTCCCACAATGAGCAGTTCTTC.

V gene TRBV24-1 combines with J gene TRBJ1-1; no clear D gene. Per germline, CDR1 KGHDR and CDR2 SFDVKD. The CDR3 runs to 12 residues. The V end lost 9 bases, the J end lost 1 base, and 8 bases lay between the germline ends. The CDR3 spells CATRGENTEAFF. The CDR3 coding sequence is TGTGCCACCCGGGGTGAGAACACTGAAGCTTTCTTT.

The DNA of the CDR3 is TGTGCCAGCAGTCATACCGGGAGCTACGAGCAGTACTTC. This gives the protein CASSHTGSYEQYF. The V gene is TRBV6-5, the J gene TRBJ2-7; perhaps TRBD2 as D (6 bases). Germline loops: CDR1 MNHEY, CDR2 SVGAGI. V was shortened by 5 bases and J by 3 bases, with 11 bases between the two germline ends. This CDR3 has 13 residues.

The V and J genes are TRBV2 and TRBJ2-1, with 10 bases identical to TRBD2. CDR1 is SNHLY, CDR2 FYNNEI, per germline. The CDR3 is made up of 15 amino acids. The ends lost 1 base at V and 7 bases at J; junction bases unmatched: 4. For the CDR3, the DNA is TGTGCCAGCAGTGAAGAGCGGGAGGGCCCAAATGAGCAGTTCTTC. Translation gives CASSEEREGPNEQFF.

The rearrangement joins TRBV28 to TRBJ1-2, with D tentatively TRBD1 (6 bases). Germline assignment: CDR1 MDHEN and CDR2 SYDVKM. The CDR3 runs to 13 residues. With 6 bases removed from V and 7 bases from J, the gap between germline ends came to 15 bases. The CDR3 DNA reads as TGTGCCAGCAGCCTGGGACACTCTCCTGGCTACACCTTC. Translation: CASSLGHSPGYTF.

This clone was counted a single time. This chain connects TRBV27 to TRBJ2-5, with TRBD1 matching 11 bases. J lost 5 bases, V lost 5 bases, and 4 bases had no gene match. This CDR3 is 14 amino acids long. Germline V gives CDR1 MNHEY, CDR2 SMNVEV (reference sequence). The CDR3 DNA reads as TGTGCCAGCAGTAGGACAGGGGGCTTGGAGACCCAGTACTTC. This gives the protein CASSRTGGLETQYF.

This clone was counted a few times. This chain joins TRBV30 and TRBJ2-7; TRBD2 agrees at 14 bases. Germline loops: CDR1 GTSNPN, CDR2 SVGIG (reference sequence). This CDR3 has 14 amino acids. V shed 2 bases and J 7 bases; nucleotides not matched to a gene: 4. The CDR3 DNA reads as TGTGCCTGGAGTCCGGGACTAGCGGGAGATGAGCAGTACTTC. Its protein is CAWSPGLAGDEQYF.

The chain combines TRBV18 with TRBJ1-1; D is perhaps TRBD1 (6 bases). The germline CDR1 and CDR2 sequences are KGHSH and LQKENI. The V end lost 6 bases, the J end lost 4 bases, and 18 bases lay between the germline ends. The CDR3 is made up of 15 amino acids. The CDR3 sequence is CASSPTGRVRTEAFF. CDR3 DNA sequence: TGTGCCAGCTCTCCTACAGGGAGGGTTCGCACTGAAGCTTTCTTT.